This is a list of T cell receptor beta chains from one sample in a study of blood T cell repertoires in COVID-19. Data came from immunoSEQ multiplex PCR; TCRdb stores just in-frame clones and leaves some out. The table lists some 130,000 clones, more than 70% of them singletons, with approximately 1.5% in the top ten. What was sequenced was peripheral blood. All receptors come from a man in his fifties or sixties with acute or convalescent COVID-19. Each CDR3 is given with its conserved first and last residue.

V gene,CDR3 protein
TRBV5-1,CASSALGAGDQETQYF
TRBV11-1,CASSLNEVVDTQYF
TRBV5-1,CASSFFPGGQGNSPLHF
TRBV5-5,CASSPVTGELFF
TRBV12-5,CASGLNRRTSSYEQYF
TRBV3-1/TRBV3-2,CASSQDPQTYEQYF
TRBV5-4,CASSLGRNYNSPLHF
TRBV6-5,CASSYSGGIHNEQFF
TRBV19,CASSIPDRAYNEQFF
TRBV7-3,CASSLTGGSGSYEQYF
TRBV5-1,CASSLGQTMTEQFF
TRBV9,CASKQGFTGELFF
TRBV9,CASSFGLAGSMNTQYF
TRBV6-2/TRBV6-3,CASSTDSGGDRYGYTF
TRBV3-1/TRBV3-2,CASSPEGGNEQFF
TRBV30,CAWAGGAETQYF
TRBV5-1,CASSGTASYEQYF
TRBV5-6,CASSLGTANTGNTIYF
TRBV5-1,CASSLDLAGGQETQYF
TRBV5-1,CASSFRADTQYF
TRBV5-1,CASSLAGVGNTIYF
TRBV5-1,CASRYRSPDTQYF
TRBV30,CAWSVGGQNTGELFF
TRBV11-1,CASSSESYEQYF
TRBV7-3,CASSQSGGATDTQYF
TRBV30,CAWRATSGIGEQYF
TRBV19,CASSMDILSGANVLTF
TRBV5-1,CASSLAVGISQETQYF
TRBV5-1,CASSLVGQVPREQYF
TRBV11-2,CASRRGRDTPYEQYF
TRBV19,CASSMLGRSPLHF
TRBV27,CASSTRQGADYGYTF
TRBV6-5,CASFRGAGIYDGYTF
TRBV6-5,CASRPGDRVNEQYF
TRBV18,CASSPINQGNTEAFF
TRBV5-6,CASSLRGKDEQYF
TRBV5-4,CASSRKTGQNTEAFF
TRBV30,CAWSRAAGGSTGELFF
TRBV11-2,CASSLVVLSTGNTIYF
TRBV11-2,CASSSGLAAYEQYF
TRBV14,CASSQDGAGGPTQYF
TRBV19,CASSIIGGGRETQYF
TRBV7-9,CASSLVQGISADTQYF
TRBV6-1,CASSGGQGGSANEKLFF
TRBV10-1,CASSVGQGSSYEQYF
TRBV12-3/TRBV12-4,CASSFIREETQYF
TRBV30,CAWGEDSPTGPDTQYF
TRBV11-2,CASSLVSRAPGGTDTQYF